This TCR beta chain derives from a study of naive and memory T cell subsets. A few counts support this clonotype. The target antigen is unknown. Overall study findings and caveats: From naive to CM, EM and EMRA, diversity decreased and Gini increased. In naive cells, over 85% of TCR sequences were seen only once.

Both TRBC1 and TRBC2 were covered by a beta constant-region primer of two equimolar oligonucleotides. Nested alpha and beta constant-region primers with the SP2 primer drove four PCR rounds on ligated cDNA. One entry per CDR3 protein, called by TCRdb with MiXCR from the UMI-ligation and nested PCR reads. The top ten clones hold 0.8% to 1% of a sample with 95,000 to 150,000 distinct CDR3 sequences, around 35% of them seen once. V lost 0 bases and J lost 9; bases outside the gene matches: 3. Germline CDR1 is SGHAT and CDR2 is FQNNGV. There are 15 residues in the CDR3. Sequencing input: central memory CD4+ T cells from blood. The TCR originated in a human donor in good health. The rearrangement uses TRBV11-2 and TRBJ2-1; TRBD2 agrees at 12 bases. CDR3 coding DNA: TGTGCCAGCAGCTTAGAGCTAGCGGGAGGGGGTGAGCAGTTCTTC. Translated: CASSLELAGGGEQFF.